This T cell receptor beta chain was observed in a study of human T cells and chemical hapten exposure. Study details: DPC at 2% was the sensitizing agent, placed on roughly 2 cm by roughly 2 cm of upper inner arm skin. Across its 20 to 25 weeks, the study gave patients weekly diphenylcyclopropenone doses to the scalp.

The germline V gene has CDR1 MDHEN and CDR2 SYDVKM. This CDR3 comprises 12 residues. V was cut by 6 bases and J by 2 bases, with 8 bases left in between. TCRdb re-called the RACE reads with MiXCR, one entry per CDR3 protein. The repertoire holds approximately 68,000 distinct CDR3 sequences, about 8.5% seen once, with around 3.3% in the top ten. This sample's time point: patch test 2, 6 weeks after DPC sensitization. Indicated treatment: therapeutic diphenylcyclopropenone sensitization with weekly scalp DPC. The study extracted total RNA from unfractionated whole blood. The specimen was whole blood, collected in connection with sensitization to the hapten diphenylcyclopropenone (DPC). The chain links TRBV28 to TRBJ2-7, with D unresolved. The clonotype originates from a woman in her fifties or sixties with alopecia areata. Some clones in this sample may be carry-over from other donors' samples. The chain's CDR3 is CASRAITYEQYF. CDR3 in DNA: TGTGCCAGCAGAGCGATTACCTACGAGCAGTACTTC.